The rows below give T cell receptor beta chains drawn from one sample of a study of CD8 T cells in Susac syndrome. From the immunoSEQ multiplex PCR reads, TCRdb called clonotypes with MiXCR, one entry per CDR3 protein. The table records approximately 260,000 distinct CDR3 sequences, about 96% of them present only once. Sample: CD4+ T cells from PBMCs. Receptor source: a human donor with Susac syndrome. CDR3s include the opening cysteine and the closing phenylalanine or tryptophan. The D gene is left open where the match is weak. Size tells how often a clone was seen (once, few, many) or the class of an expanded clone, and some rows leave it out.

DNA | CDR3 | size | D | J | V
TGCAGTGCTAAGGCGATCGGTCCGTCCGGGCAGTTCTTC | CSAKAIGPSGQFF | . | . | TRBJ2-1 | TRBV20-1
TGTACCAGCAGCTTGCGGACGTCCTACAATGAGCAGTTCTTC | CTSSLRTSYNEQFF | . | . | TRBJ2-1 | TRBV7-6
TGTGCCAGCAGCTCCGGTAATGAGCAGTTCTTC | CASSSGNEQFF | . | . | TRBJ2-1 | TRBV7-3
TGTGCCAGCAGTGGGATACTAGCGGGAACTTACGAGCAGTACTTC | CASSGILAGTYEQYF | once | TRBD2 | TRBJ2-7 | TRBV6-1
TGTGCCAGTAGTCCCCCTCGTCTGGTAGCGGGAGGGAGGAGCACCGGGGAGCTGTTTTTT | CASSPPRLVAGGRSTGELFF | once | TRBD2 | TRBJ2-2 | TRBV19
TGTGCCAGCAGCGTAGAGGGAGGGGGCACTGAAGCTTTCTTT | CASSVEGGGTEAFF | few | . | TRBJ1-1 | TRBV9
TGTGCCAGCAGCCCGGCGGGGTTAGCGTTCGATGAGCAGTTCTTC | CASSPAGLAFDEQFF | . | . | TRBJ2-1 | TRBV5-4
TGTGCCTGGGGACTAGCGGGAGTAAGGGATACGCAGTATTTT | CAWGLAGVRDTQYF | . | TRBD2 | TRBJ2-3 | TRBV30
TGTGCCATCAGTGAAGGCACACTCAACACTGAAGCTTTCTTT | CAISEGTLNTEAFF | . | . | TRBJ1-1 | TRBV10-3
TGTGCCAGCAGTCCCTGGCGGGGCTACGAGCAGTACTTC | CASSPWRGYEQYF | . | . | TRBJ2-7 | TRBV27
TGTGCCTGGACCGGGATAGGGAATTCACCCCTCCACTTT | CAWTGIGNSPLHF | . | . | TRBJ1-6 | TRBV30
TGTGCTAGTGGTTTGGTCCAGAACGGCTACACCTTC | CASGLVQNGYTF | . | . | TRBJ1-2 | TRBV12-5
TGTGCCAGCAGCTCAGCACTCGACAGGGGGTTACAAGAGACCCAGTACTTC | CASSSALDRGLQETQYF | . | TRBD1 | TRBJ2-5 | TRBV11-2
TGCAGTGCTGTGTGGGTGGAGGAGACCCAGTACTTC | CSAVWVEETQYF | . | . | TRBJ2-5 | TRBV20-1
TGTGCCAGCAGTTCCGGGGAGAGGGGGGAAGCTTTCTTT | CASSSGERGEAFF | once | . | TRBJ1-1 | TRBV12-3/TRBV12-4
TGTGCCAGCAGCGCATGGGTTAGGGGGCTGAACACTGAAGCTTTCTTT | CASSAWVRGLNTEAFF | . | TRBD1 | TRBJ1-1 | TRBV9
TGTGCCAGCAGCGTAGAGTTCACCCCCGGCTACAATGAGCAGTTCTTC | CASSVEFTPGYNEQFF | . | . | TRBJ2-1 | TRBV9